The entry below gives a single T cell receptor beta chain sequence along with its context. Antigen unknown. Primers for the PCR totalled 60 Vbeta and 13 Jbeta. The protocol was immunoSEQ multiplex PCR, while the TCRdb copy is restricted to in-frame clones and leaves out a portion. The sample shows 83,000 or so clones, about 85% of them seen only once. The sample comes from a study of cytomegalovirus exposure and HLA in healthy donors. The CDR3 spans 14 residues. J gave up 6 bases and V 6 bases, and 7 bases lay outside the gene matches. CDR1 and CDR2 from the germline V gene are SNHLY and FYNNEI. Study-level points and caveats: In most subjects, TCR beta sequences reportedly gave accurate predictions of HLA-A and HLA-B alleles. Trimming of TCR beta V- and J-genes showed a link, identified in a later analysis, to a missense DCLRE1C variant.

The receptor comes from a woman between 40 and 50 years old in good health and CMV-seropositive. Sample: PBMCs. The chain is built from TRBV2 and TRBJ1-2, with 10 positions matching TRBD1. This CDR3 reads CASRETGGADGYTF. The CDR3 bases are TGTGCCAGCAGAGAGACAGGGGGCGCTGATGGCTACACCTTC.